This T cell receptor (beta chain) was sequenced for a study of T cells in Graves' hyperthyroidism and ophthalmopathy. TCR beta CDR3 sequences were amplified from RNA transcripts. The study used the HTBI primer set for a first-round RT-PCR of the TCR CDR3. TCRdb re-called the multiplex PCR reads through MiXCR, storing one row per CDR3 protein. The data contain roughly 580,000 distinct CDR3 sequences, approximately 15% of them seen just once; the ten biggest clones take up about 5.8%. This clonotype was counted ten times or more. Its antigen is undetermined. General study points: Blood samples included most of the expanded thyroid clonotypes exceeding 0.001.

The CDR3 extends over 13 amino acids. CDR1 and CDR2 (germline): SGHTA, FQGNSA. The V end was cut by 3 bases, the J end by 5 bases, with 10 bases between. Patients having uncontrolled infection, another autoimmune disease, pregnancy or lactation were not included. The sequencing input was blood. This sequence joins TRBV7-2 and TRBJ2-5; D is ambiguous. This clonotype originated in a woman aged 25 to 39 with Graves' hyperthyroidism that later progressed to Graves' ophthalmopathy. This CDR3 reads CASSFALGETQYF. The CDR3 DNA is TGTGCCAGCAGCTTCGCTCTCGGGGAGACCCAGTACTTC.